A selection of T cell receptor beta chains follows, all from one sample in a study of T cell responses to AZD1222 COVID-19 vaccine. Repertoires were generated with immunoSEQ multiplex PCR, while TCRdb's copy carries only in-frame clones and drops some. In the table there are some 150,000 clones, just over 90% of which are singletons. Sequences were derived from peripheral blood, sampled on day 0 of AZD1222 vaccination. The receptors originated from an adult in good health. CDR3s include the opening cysteine and the closing phenylalanine or tryptophan. A D gene is named only where the DNA matches it firmly. Part of the rows lack a size; the others show once, few, many or a class for expanded clones.

J gene,V gene,clone size,D gene,CDR3 protein,CDR3 DNA
TRBJ1-1,TRBV2,-,TRBD1,CASSATGGTMNTEAFF,TGTGCCAGCAGTGCGACAGGGGGCACAATGAACACTGAAGCTTTCTTT
TRBJ2-7,TRBV6-5,-,-,CASSYGQGGYEQYF,TGTGCCAGCAGTTATGGTCAGGGGGGGTACGAGCAGTACTTC
TRBJ1-2,TRBV4-1,-,-,CASSQDPRAGDYGYTF,TGCGCCAGCAGCCAAGACCCTAGGGCAGGGGACTATGGCTACACCTTC
TRBJ1-6,TRBV6-5,-,-,CASTPGSYNSPLHF,TGTGCCAGCACCCCGGGCTCCTATAATTCACCCCTCCACTTT
TRBJ1-3,TRBV11-2,-,-,CASRSLTGISGNTIYF,TGTGCCAGCAGGTCACTAACAGGGATCTCTGGAAACACCATATATTTT
TRBJ2-7,TRBV2,-,TRBD2,CASSAPSGSYEQYF,TGTGCCAGCAGTGCCCCTAGCGGCTCCTACGAGCAGTACTTC
TRBJ1-6,TRBV18,-,TRBD1,CASSTRQGLNSPLHF,TGTGCCAGCTCAACCCGACAGGGCCTCAATTCACCCCTCCACTTT
TRBJ1-4,TRBV9,-,TRBD1,CASSPSPGQNEKLFF,TGTGCCAGCAGCCCATCGCCGGGACAGAATGAAAAACTGTTTTTT
TRBJ1-1,TRBV29-1,-,-,CSVQPRRRAEAFF,TGCAGCGTTCAACCCCGCCGGCGAGCTGAAGCTTTCTTT
TRBJ1-6,TRBV11-2,-,TRBD1,CASSSTGAWSQPLHF,TGTGCCAGCAGCTCGACAGGGGCTTGGAGTCAGCCCCTCCACTTT
TRBJ2-3,TRBV3-1/TRBV3-2,-,TRBD2,CASSQGLAGTDTQYF,TGTGCCAGCAGCCAAGGACTAGCGGGCACAGATACGCAGTATTTT
TRBJ2-1,TRBV6-5,-,-,CASSPPGPYNEQFF,TGTGCCAGCAGTCCACCGGGACCCTACAATGAGCAGTTCTTC
TRBJ1-3,TRBV19,-,-,CASSIRENTIYF,TGTGCCAGTAGTATCCGGGAAAACACCATATATTTT
TRBJ2-1,TRBV28,-,TRBD2,CASRYGSGTRPPGQFF,TGTGCCAGCAGGTACGGATCCGGGACTAGACCACCAGGGCAGTTCTTC
TRBJ1-1,TRBV7-9,few,-,CASSLVYQNTEAFF,TGTGCCAGCAGCTTAGTGTATCAGAACACTGAAGCTTTCTTT
TRBJ2-2,TRBV2,-,TRBD2,CASFVAGEGTGELFF,TGTGCCAGCTTCGTGGCGGGGGAAGGGACCGGGGAGCTGTTTTTT
TRBJ1-5,TRBV5-1,-,-,CASSLVGGGGNQPQHF,TGCGCCAGCAGCTTGGTGGGGGGCGGGGGCAATCAGCCCCAGCATTTT
TRBJ2-5,TRBV18,-,TRBD1,CASQTGTQETQYF,TGTGCCAGCCAGACAGGGACCCAAGAGACCCAGTACTTC
TRBJ2-2,TRBV3-1/TRBV3-2,once,TRBD2,CASSQLYSGLAGGAGELFF,TGTGCCAGCAGCCAGTTATATTCAGGACTAGCGGGGGGCGCCGGGGAGCTGTTTTTT
TRBJ1-2,TRBV28,-,TRBD1,CASSLGTGVYGYTF,TGTGCCAGCAGTTTAGGCACAGGGGTATATGGCTACACCTTC
TRBJ1-4,TRBV18,-,-,CASLRAPNEKLFF,TGTGCCAGCCTCCGGGCACCCAATGAAAAACTGTTTTTT
TRBJ1-2,TRBV29-1,once,-,CSVSTAGADGYTF,TGCAGCGTTAGTACGGCAGGGGCGGATGGCTACACCTTC
TRBJ1-2,TRBV5-1,-,-,CASSLEVARGYTF,TGCGCCAGCAGCTTGGAGGTCGCTCGCGGCTACACCTTC
TRBJ2-3,TRBV7-9,-,TRBD1,CASSGFRDRAITDTQYF,TGTGCCAGCAGCGGATTCCGGGACAGGGCGATCACAGATACGCAGTATTTT
TRBJ2-1,TRBV25-1,-,-,CASSELGLRSLNEQFF,TGTGCCAGCAGTGAATTAGGACTGCGATCCCTCAATGAGCAGTTCTTC
TRBJ1-2,TRBV9,-,TRBD1,CASSVGNGGQGIGYTF,TGTGCCAGCAGCGTGGGGAATGGGGGACAGGGTATTGGCTACACCTTC
TRBJ2-2,TRBV6-5,-,-,CASSLTRANTGELFF,TGTGCCAGCAGTCTGACACGAGCGAACACCGGGGAGCTGTTTTTT
TRBJ1-1,TRBV30,-,TRBD1,CAWKRSGQGDEAFF,TGTGCCTGGAAACGATCTGGACAGGGGGATGAAGCTTTCTTT
TRBJ2-1,TRBV3-1/TRBV3-2,-,-,CASSSRLGLRYNEQFF,TGTGCCAGCAGCTCTCGACTAGGGTTGAGGTACAATGAGCAGTTCTTC
TRBJ2-1,TRBV6-1,-,-,CASSEREPQSSYNEQFF,TGTGCCAGCAGTGAAAGGGAACCCCAGAGCTCCTACAATGAGCAGTTCTTC
TRBJ1-1,TRBV5-1,-,-,CASSLEGHLVRGVNTEAFF,TGCGCCAGCAGCTTGGAGGGCCACCTGGTAAGGGGGGTAAACACTGAAGCTTTCTTT
TRBJ1-3,TRBV7-9,-,TRBD1,CASSFIDRVGNTIYF,TGTGCCAGCAGCTTCATCGACAGGGTTGGAAACACCATATATTTT
TRBJ2-4,TRBV19,-,TRBD2,CASSNLAGGPGGVIQYF,TGTGCCAGTAGCAATCTAGCGGGAGGGCCGGGTGGTGTCATTCAGTACTTC
TRBJ1-2,TRBV5-1,-,-,CASSLEKNRIYGYTF,TGCGCCAGCAGCTTGGAAAAGAACAGAATCTATGGCTACACCTTC
TRBJ1-2,TRBV29-1,-,-,CSVDQGHGYTF,TGCAGCGTTGATCAGGGACATGGCTACACCTTC
TRBJ1-2,TRBV7-9,once,-,CASSLGGLYGYTF,TGTGCCAGCAGCTTAGGGGGGCTCTATGGCTACACCTTC
TRBJ1-2,TRBV6-1,-,-,CASSEVGLYGYTF,TGTGCCAGCAGTGAAGTGGGTCTCTATGGCTACACCTTC
TRBJ2-2,TRBV20-1,-,-,CSASPQGGNTGELFF,TGCAGTGCTAGTCCCCAGGGCGGGAACACCGGGGAGCTGTTTTTT
TRBJ2-7,TRBV10-3,-,-,CAISGYRDYEQYF,TGTGCCATCAGTGGGTACAGAGACTACGAGCAGTACTTC
TRBJ2-7,TRBV19,-,-,CASSWTGRAGTYEQYF,TGTGCCAGTAGTTGGACAGGCCGGGCGGGGACCTACGAGCAGTACTTC
TRBJ2-5,TRBV5-1,-,-,CASSLPGPGETQYF,TGCGCCAGCAGCTTACCCGGCCCGGGGGAGACCCAGTACTTC
TRBJ2-5,TRBV6-6,-,TRBD1,CASRGDLGQAQYF,TGTGCCAGCAGAGGGGACCTGGGACAGGCCCAGTACTTC
TRBJ1-2,TRBV5-4,-,-,CASSSGAGANYGYTF,TGTGCCAGCAGCTCCGGGGCAGGGGCCAACTATGGCTACACCTTC
TRBJ2-6,TRBV19,once,-,CASSTYRGGGAGANVLTF,TGTGCCAGTAGTACTTATAGGGGAGGTGGGGCTGGGGCCAACGTCCTGACTTTC
TRBJ1-1,TRBV5-1,few,-,CASSPRGAPEAFF,TGCGCCAGCAGCCCGCGAGGGGCCCCTGAAGCTTTCTTT
TRBJ2-7,TRBV27,-,TRBD2,CASSSLAGDLRRDF,TGTGCCAGCAGTTCACTAGCGGGAGATCTGCGAAGGGACTTC